This is a list of T cell receptor beta chains from one sample in a study of regulatory T cells in long-lasting Graves disease. TCRdb reprocessed the multiplex PCR reads with MiXCR, giving one entry per CDR3 protein. The table lists about 470,000 distinct CDR3 sequences, around 20% of them singletons. Sequences were derived from peripheral blood mononuclear cells (PBMCs), sampled when the disease was refractory, from a patient treated with antithyroid drugs. These receptors were taken from a female donor with Graves disease. Both conserved end residues are part of each CDR3. The order of the fields is clone size, D gene, J gene, V gene, CDR3 DNA, CDR3 protein. D genes are given only for firm matches. Clone size is given for some rows only: seen once, a few or many times, or a class if the clone is expanded.

clone size: few; D gene: NA; J gene: TRBJ1-5; V gene: TRBV30; CDR3 DNA: TGTGCCTGGGGAACAGGGAGCAATCAGCCCCAGCATTTT; CDR3 protein: CAWGTGSNQPQHF
clone size: NA; D gene: NA; J gene: TRBJ1-6; V gene: TRBV9; CDR3 DNA: TGTGCCAGCAGCGCGGGAGATTCACCCCTCCACTTT; CDR3 protein: CASSAGDSPLHF
clone size: many; D gene: TRBD1; J gene: TRBJ1-1; V gene: TRBV6-1; CDR3 DNA: TGTGCCAGCAGTGAAGCGCTTCGGAAGACAGGGGTGAACACTGAAGCTTTCTTT; CDR3 protein: CASSEALRKTGVNTEAFF
clone size: many; D gene: TRBD2; J gene: TRBJ2-2; V gene: TRBV5-1; CDR3 DNA: TGCGCCAGCAGCGGGGGACTAGCGGGGGCGAACACCGGGGAGCTGTTTTTT; CDR3 protein: CASSGGLAGANTGELFF
clone size: NA; D gene: TRBD2; J gene: TRBJ2-1; V gene: TRBV29-1; CDR3 DNA: TGCAGCTCTCCTAGCGGGAGAGGGAATGAGCAGTTCTTC; CDR3 protein: CSSPSGRGNEQFF
clone size: few; D gene: NA; J gene: TRBJ1-6; V gene: TRBV7-3; CDR3 DNA: TGTGCCAGCAGTATCGACGGGGCAGGGAATTCACCCCTCCACTTT; CDR3 protein: CASSIDGAGNSPLHF
clone size: many; D gene: NA; J gene: TRBJ1-1; V gene: TRBV28; CDR3 DNA: TGTGCCAGCAGCACCTTGGGGGTTACTATGAACACTGAAGCTTTCTTT; CDR3 protein: CASSTLGVTMNTEAFF
clone size: few; D gene: NA; J gene: TRBJ1-1; V gene: TRBV6-1; CDR3 DNA: TGTGCCAGCCGACGCAAAGGGGAGACTGAAGCTTTCTTT; CDR3 protein: CASRRKGETEAFF
clone size: NA; D gene: TRBD1; J gene: TRBJ1-1; V gene: TRBV4-1; CDR3 DNA: TGCGCCAGCAGCCCTATAGGACAGGATGAAGCTTTCTTT; CDR3 protein: CASSPIGQDEAFF
clone size: few; D gene: NA; J gene: TRBJ1-2; V gene: TRBV30; CDR3 DNA: TGTGCCTGGAGTGGGGGAGGCTATGGCTACACCTTC; CDR3 protein: CAWSGGGYGYTF